This T cell receptor (beta chain) came from a study of blood T cell repertoires in COVID-19. As for the study in general: Sources were T cells, B-cell-depleted T cells, or PBMCs; the material itself was cDNA or gDNA.

Germline-derived CDR1 and CDR2 are MDHEN and SYDVKM. This CDR3 region has 13 residues. V lost 3 bases, J lost 2 bases, and 7 bases lay in between. In the study's own analysis: Using reference gene primer amplification, nucleated cell counts were estimated. Some clones are missing from TCRdb's copy, which holds only in-frame ones; the method was immunoSEQ multiplex PCR. D and trimming come from the DNA, and the V and J calls and clone size come from that table. The table includes about 200,000 clones, around 81% detected once. The receptor's source is a human donor in a cohort sampled during active COVID-19. Sequenced material: peripheral blood. The gene calls are TRBV28 and TRBJ1-1; D gene ambiguous. Here the CDR3 reads CASSFRANTEAFF. The CDR3 DNA sequence: TGTGCCAGCAGTTTCCGAGCAAACACTGAAGCTTTCTTT.